The 7 T cell receptor beta chains below all came from one sample that was sequenced in a study of cytomegalovirus exposure and HLA in healthy donors (dated by TCRdb to the late 2010s). Libraries were prepared through the immunoSEQ multiplex PCR assay. For the multiplex PCR, a mixture combining 60 forward primers for TCR Vbeta segments and 13 reverse primers for TCR Jbeta segments was used. This immuneACCESS table, as held by TCRdb, lists in-frame sequences with V and J called but not all clones. Of the missing ones, under half trace to an unresolved V gene in checked studies; the others have no known cause. The sample data list about 120,000 clones, and over 70% of these were observed just once. The ten most abundant clones make up 8.8% of the sample. The sequenced sample consisted of PBMCs. The receptor set was obtained from a female donor in good health and CMV-seropositive.

This clone was detected once. Additional DNA sequences in this sample encode the identical CDR3. This sequence joins TRBV5-4 and TRBJ1-1; no clear D. This CDR3 comprises 14 residues. The germline V gene has CDR1 SGHNT and CDR2 YYREEE (reference sequence). Trimming removed 0 bases at V and 2 bases at J, with 8 bases between. In nucleotides, the CDR3 is TGTGCCAGCAGCTTGGCCCAATTTAACACTGAAGCTTTCTTT. The encoded protein is CASSLAQFNTEAFF.

This clone was seen once. The rearrangement joins TRBV18 to TRBJ2-7; 10 bases fit TRBD1. The CDR3 sequence is 14 residues long. CDR1 is KGHSH and CDR2 is LQKENI in the germline V gene. Trimming took 4 bases from V and 1 from J; bases not matched to a gene: 1. The CDR3: CASSRDRGSYEQYF. The CDR3 DNA reads as TGTGCCAGCTCACGGGACAGGGGATCCTACGAGCAGTACTTC.

This chain links TRBV7-8 with TRBJ2-5; 7 bases fit TRBD2. CDR3 length: 15 residues. The germline CDR1 and CDR2 sequences are SGHVS and FQNEAQ. V lost 7 bases, J lost 3 bases, and 11 bases stayed unmatched. This chain's CDR3 is CASNRAGTGKETQYF. DNA for the CDR3: TGTGCCAGCAACCGAGCGGGGACGGGGAAAGAGACCCAGTACTTC.

This chain connects TRBV18 to TRBJ1-2; TRBD1 might be the D (6 bases). Germline CDR1 is KGHSH and CDR2 is LQKENI. Trimming took 6 bases from V and 6 from J, leaving 17 bases between them. The CDR3 spans 14 residues. Here the CDR3 DNA reads TGTGCCAGCTCTTCCAAAACAGGGACCGATGGCTACACCTTC. Translating gives CASSSKTGTDGYTF.

V and J are TRBV6-5 and TRBJ1-6; D not certain. Germline V gene lookup returns CDR1 MNHEY and CDR2 SVGAGI. The CDR3 totals 15 residues. V was clipped by 5 bases and J by 6 bases, with 14 bases between them. The CDR3 sequence is CASSAFKGGNSPLHF. DNA for the CDR3: TGTGCCAGCAGTGCTTTTAAAGGAGGTAATTCACCCCTCCACTTT.

This clone occurred once. This chain uses TRBV19 with TRBJ2-7; weak D call: TRBD1 (5 bases). Germline CDR1 reads LNHDA; CDR2 reads SQIVND (reference sequence). The V end lost 8 bases, the J end lost 5 bases, and 16 bases lay between the germline ends. CDR3 length: 13 residues. The CDR3 reads CASSTVGADEQYF. In DNA form, the CDR3 reads TGTGCCAGTTCCACCGTAGGGGCAGACGAGCAGTACTTC.

This chain joins TRBV6-1 and TRBJ1-1; D is unresolved. CDR3 length: 17 amino acids. Looked up from germline, CDR1 is MNHNS and CDR2 is SASEGT. V lost 3 bases, J lost 0 bases, and 17 bases lay in between. The CDR3, as DNA: TGTGCCAGCAGTGACCCAGCGGGGTCCTATATGAACACTGAAGCTTTCTTT. Protein: CASSDPAGSYMNTEAFF.